These 6 T cell receptor beta chains share one sample of origin, sequenced in a study of human T cells and chemical hapten exposure. Time point here: pre-sensitization, week 0. Treatment in this sample: therapeutic diphenylcyclopropenone sensitization with weekly scalp DPC. Each CDR3 protein is one row after TCRdb ran MiXCR on the RACE reads. This repertoire shows some 200,000 distinct CDR3 sequences, approximately 29% found once; its top ten account for less than 3.5%. Sample: whole blood, taken in connection with sensitization to the hapten diphenylcyclopropenone (DPC). The source of these receptors is a woman aged 25-40 years with alopecia areata. Some clones in this sample may be carry-over from other donors' samples.

V and J are TRBV25-1 and TRBJ1-1; a weak D match, TRBD1 (5 bases). The V end was cut by 6 bases, the J end by 3 bases, with 14 bases between. This CDR3 region has 14 residues. Germline-derived CDR1 and CDR2 are MGHDK and SYGVNS. The CDR3 DNA sequence: TGTGCCAGCAGGGGGTGGGGGTCAGACACTGAAGCTTTCTTT. Encoded protein: CASRGWGSDTEAFF.

This clonotype was detected ten times or more. V usage is TRBV6-6 and J usage is TRBJ2-3; 7 nucleotides agree with TRBD2. The V segment lost 7 bases and the J segment 4 bases; nucleotides outside the gene matches: 14. Germline V gene lookup returns CDR1 MNHNY and CDR2 SVGAGI (reference sequence). The CDR3 totals 16 residues. The CDR3 nucleotides are TGTGCCAGCATATCTCAAGCGGGGTATGGGGCAGATACGCAGTATTTT. Translated, it gives CASISQAGYGADTQYF.

For the CDR3, the DNA is TGTGCCAGCAGCCCACGGAGGCGGTCGATAACAGATACGCAGTATTTT. This encodes CASSPRRRSITDTQYF. V and J are TRBV11-2 and TRBJ2-3; D is possibly TRBD2 (5 bases). Between the trimmed V and J ends, which lost 5 bases and 3 bases, there was a span of 18 bases. The germline V gene encodes CDR1 SGHAT and CDR2 FQNNGV. The CDR3 sequence is 16 residues long.

The genes are TRBV28 and TRBJ2-7, with 7 bases fitting TRBD2. CDR3 length equals 14 residues. The germline CDR1 and CDR2 sequences are MDHEN and SYDVKM. Germline trimming cut 3 bases from V and 1 base from J; bases unmatched to any gene: 3. CDR3 sequence (DNA): TGTGCCAGCAGTTTGGGACTATCTTCCTACGAGCAGTACTTC. As protein: CASSLGLSSYEQYF.

This clonotype was counted a few times. V is TRBV30 and J is TRBJ2-3; the D is unclear. The CDR3 extends over 10 amino acids. Trimming cost V 2 bases and J 4 bases, with 1 base left between them. CDR1 and CDR2 from the germline V gene are GTSNPN and SVGIG (reference sequence). CDR3 coding DNA: TGTGCCTGGAGTCCAGATACGCAGTATTTT. Residues: CAWSPDTQYF.

Details on this clonotype: Germline and junction disagree at one end, which may indicate a read error. This chain connects TRBV7-9 to TRBJ2-7; D call uncertain. The CDR3 totals 11 residues. Looked up from germline, CDR1 is SEHNR and CDR2 is FQNEAQ (reference sequence). The CDR3 DNA follows: TGTGCCAGCAGCTTAGGTGACAAGGCCTCCTTC. As protein: CASSLGDKASF.